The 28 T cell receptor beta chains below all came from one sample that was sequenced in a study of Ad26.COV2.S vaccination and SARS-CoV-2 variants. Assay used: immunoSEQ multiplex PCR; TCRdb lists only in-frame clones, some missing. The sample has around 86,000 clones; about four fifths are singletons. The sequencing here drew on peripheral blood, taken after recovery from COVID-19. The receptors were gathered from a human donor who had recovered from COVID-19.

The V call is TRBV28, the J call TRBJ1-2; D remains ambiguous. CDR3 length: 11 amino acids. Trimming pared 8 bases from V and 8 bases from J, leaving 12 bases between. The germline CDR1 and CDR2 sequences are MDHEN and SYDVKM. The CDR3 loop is CASGNGRGYTF. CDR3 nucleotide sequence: TGTGCCAGCGGGAACGGCCGGGGCTACACCTTC.

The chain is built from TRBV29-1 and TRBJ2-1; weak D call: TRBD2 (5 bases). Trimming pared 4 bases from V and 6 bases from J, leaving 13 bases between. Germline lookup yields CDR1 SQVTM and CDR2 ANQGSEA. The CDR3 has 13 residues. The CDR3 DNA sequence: TGCAGCGTTGTTAGCCCCCGGGGCAATGAGCAGTTCTTC. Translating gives CSVVSPRGNEQFF.

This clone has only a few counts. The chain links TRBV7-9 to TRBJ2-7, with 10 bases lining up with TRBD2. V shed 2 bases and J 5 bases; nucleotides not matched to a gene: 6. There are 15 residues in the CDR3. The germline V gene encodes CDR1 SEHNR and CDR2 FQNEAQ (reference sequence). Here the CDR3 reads CASSLLAGESHEQYF. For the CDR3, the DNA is TGTGCCAGCAGCTTACTAGCGGGAGAATCCCACGAGCAGTACTTC.

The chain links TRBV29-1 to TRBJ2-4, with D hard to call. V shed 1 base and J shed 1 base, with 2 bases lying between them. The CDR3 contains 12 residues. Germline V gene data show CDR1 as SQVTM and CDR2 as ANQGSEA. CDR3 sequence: CSVEGAKNIQYF. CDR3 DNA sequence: TGCAGCGTTGAAGGTGCCAAAAACATTCAGTACTTC.

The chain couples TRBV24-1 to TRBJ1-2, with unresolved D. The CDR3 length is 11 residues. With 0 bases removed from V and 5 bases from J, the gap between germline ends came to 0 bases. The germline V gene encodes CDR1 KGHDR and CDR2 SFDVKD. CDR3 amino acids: CATSDLYGYTF. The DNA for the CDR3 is TGTGCCACCAGTGATTTGTATGGCTACACCTTC.

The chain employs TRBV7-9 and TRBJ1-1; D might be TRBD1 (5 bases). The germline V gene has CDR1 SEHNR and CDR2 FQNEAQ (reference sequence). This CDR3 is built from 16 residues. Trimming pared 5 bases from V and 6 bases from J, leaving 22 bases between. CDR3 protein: CASSENTDLQGSEAFF. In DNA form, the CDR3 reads TGTGCCAGCAGCGAGAATACGGACCTCCAGGGTTCTGAAGCTTTCTTT. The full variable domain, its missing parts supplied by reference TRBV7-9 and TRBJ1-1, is DTGVSQNPRHKITKRGQNVTFRCDPISEHNRLYWYRQTLGQGPEFLTYFQNEAQLEKSRLLSDRFSAERPKGSFSTLEIQRTEQGDSAMYLCASSENTDLQGSEAFFGQGTRLTVV.

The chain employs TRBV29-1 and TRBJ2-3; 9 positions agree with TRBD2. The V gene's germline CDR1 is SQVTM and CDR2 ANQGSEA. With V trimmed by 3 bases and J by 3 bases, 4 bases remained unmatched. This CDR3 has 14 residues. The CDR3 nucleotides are TGCAGCGTTGAGGGCGGGAGGGGAACAGATACGCAGTATTTT. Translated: CSVEGGRGTDTQYF.

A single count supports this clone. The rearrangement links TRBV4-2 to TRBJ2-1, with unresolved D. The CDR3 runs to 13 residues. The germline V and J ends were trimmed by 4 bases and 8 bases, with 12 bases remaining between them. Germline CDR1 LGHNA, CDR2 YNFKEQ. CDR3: CASSPGPPHEQFF. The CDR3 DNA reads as TGTGCCAGCAGCCCTGGACCCCCCCATGAGCAGTTCTTC.

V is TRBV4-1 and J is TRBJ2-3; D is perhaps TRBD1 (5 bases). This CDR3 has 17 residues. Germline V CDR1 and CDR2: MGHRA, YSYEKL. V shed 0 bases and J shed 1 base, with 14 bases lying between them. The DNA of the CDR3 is TGCGCCAGCAGCCAAGAGCAGGGCTTGGCTGGCACAGATACGCAGTATTTT. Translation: CASSQEQGLAGTDTQYF.

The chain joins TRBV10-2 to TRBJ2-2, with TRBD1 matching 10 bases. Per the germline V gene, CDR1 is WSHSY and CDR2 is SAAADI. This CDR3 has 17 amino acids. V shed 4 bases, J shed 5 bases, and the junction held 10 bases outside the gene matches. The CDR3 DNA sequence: TGCGCCAGCAGTGTCGGAAATAGACAGGGGGCGACCGGGGAGCTGTTTTTT. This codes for CASSVGNRQGATGELFF.

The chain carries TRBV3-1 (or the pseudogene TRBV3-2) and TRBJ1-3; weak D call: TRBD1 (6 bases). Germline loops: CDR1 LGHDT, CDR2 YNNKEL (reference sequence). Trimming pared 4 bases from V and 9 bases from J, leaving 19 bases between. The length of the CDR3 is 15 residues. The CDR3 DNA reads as TGTGCCAGCAGCCCCTATAAGGGGGAAGGATCCACCATATATTTT. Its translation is CASSPYKGEGSTIYF.

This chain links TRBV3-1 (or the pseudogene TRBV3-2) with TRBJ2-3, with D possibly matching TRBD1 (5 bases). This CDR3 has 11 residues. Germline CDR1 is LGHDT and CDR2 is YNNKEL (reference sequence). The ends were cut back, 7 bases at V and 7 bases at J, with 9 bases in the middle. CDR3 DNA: TGTGCCAGCAATCAGGGAAATACGCAGTATTTT. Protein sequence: CASNQGNTQYF.

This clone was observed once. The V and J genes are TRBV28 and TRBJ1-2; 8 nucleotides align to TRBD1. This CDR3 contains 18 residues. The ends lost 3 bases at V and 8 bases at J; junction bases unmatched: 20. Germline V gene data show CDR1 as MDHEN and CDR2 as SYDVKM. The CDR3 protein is CASSFIYVRTGREEGYTF. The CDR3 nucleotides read TGTGCCAGCAGTTTTATTTACGTCCGGACAGGGAGGGAGGAAGGCTACACCTTC.

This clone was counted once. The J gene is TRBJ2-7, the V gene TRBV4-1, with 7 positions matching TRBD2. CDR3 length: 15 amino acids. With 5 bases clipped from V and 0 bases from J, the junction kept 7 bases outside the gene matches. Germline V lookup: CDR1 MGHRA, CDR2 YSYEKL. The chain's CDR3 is CASSATSVFSYEQYF. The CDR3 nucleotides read TGCGCCAGCAGCGCAACTAGCGTTTTCTCCTACGAGCAGTACTTC.

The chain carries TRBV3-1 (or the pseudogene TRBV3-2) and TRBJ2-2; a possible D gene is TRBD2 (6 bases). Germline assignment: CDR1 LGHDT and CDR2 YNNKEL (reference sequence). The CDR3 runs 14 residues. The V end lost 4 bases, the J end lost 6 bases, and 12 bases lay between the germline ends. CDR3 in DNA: TGTGCCAGCAGCCGTAACCCGGGGGCCGGGGAGCTGTTTTTT. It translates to CASSRNPGAGELFF.

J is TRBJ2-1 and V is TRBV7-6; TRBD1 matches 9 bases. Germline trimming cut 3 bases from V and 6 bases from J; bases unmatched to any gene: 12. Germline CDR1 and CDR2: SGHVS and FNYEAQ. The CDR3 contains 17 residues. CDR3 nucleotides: TGTGCCAGCAGCTTGGGGAGGTCCGGGACAGGGTTCAATGAGCAGTTCTTC. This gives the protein CASSLGRSGTGFNEQFF.

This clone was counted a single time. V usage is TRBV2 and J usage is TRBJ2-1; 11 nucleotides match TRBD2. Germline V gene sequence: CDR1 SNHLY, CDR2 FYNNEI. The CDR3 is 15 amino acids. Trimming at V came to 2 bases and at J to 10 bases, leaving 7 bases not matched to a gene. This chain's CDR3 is CASSERLAGNREQFF. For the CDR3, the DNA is TGTGCCAGCAGTGAAAGACTAGCGGGAAACCGGGAGCAGTTCTTC.

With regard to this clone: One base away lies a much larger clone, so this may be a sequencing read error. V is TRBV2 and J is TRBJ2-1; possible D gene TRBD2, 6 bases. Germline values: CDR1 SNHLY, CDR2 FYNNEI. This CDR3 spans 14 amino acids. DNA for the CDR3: TGTGCCAGCAATGGAGGGCTCAGCTACAATGGGCAGTTCTTC. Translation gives CASNGGLSYNGQFF.

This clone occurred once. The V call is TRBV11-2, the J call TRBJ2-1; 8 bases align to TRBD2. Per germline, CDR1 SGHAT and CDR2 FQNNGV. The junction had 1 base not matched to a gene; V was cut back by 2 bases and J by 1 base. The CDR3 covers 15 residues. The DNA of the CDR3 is TGTGCCAGCAGCTTAACGGGAGGGTCCTACAATGAGCAGTTCTTC. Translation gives CASSLTGGSYNEQFF.

The CDR3 loop is CATSDPAPQETQYF. CDR3 DNA: TGTGCCACCAGTGACCCAGCTCCTCAAGAGACCCAGTACTTC. The chain couples TRBV24-1 to TRBJ2-5; D gene uncertain. The CDR3 runs to 14 residues. V lost 4 bases to trimming and J lost 2 bases, with 10 bases between them. From germline, CDR1 is KGHDR and CDR2 SFDVKD.

CDR3 sequence: CASSQASGTGNTEAFF. CDR3 bases: TGTGCCAGCAGCCAGGCCTCCGGGACGGGAAACACTGAAGCTTTCTTT. The chain links TRBV14 to TRBJ1-1, with TRBD1 as a possible D gene (5 bases). Germline CDR1 SGHDN, CDR2 FVKESK. This CDR3 is built from 16 residues. The V gene lost 3 bases and the J gene lost 2 bases, with 16 bases spanning the gap.

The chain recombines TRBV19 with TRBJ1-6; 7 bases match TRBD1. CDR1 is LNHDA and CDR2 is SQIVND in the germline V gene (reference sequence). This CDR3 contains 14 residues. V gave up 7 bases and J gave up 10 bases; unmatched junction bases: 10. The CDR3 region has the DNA TGTGCCAGTACAGGGGGGTCTGTGGGGTCACCCCTCCACTTT. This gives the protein CASTGGSVGSPLHF. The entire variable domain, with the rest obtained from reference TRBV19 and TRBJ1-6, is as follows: DGGITQSPKYLFRKEGQNVTLSCEQNLNHDAMYWYRQDPGQGLRLIYYSQIVNDFQKGDIAEGYSVSREKKESFPLTVTSAQKNPTAFYLCASTGGSVGSPLHFGNGTRLTVT.

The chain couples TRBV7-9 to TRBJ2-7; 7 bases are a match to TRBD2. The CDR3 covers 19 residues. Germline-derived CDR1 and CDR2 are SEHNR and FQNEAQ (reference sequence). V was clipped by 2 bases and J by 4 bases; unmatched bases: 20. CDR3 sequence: CASSLLTEASGRIRYEQYF. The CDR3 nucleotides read TGTGCCAGCAGCTTATTAACCGAGGCTAGCGGTAGGATTAGGTACGAGCAGTACTTC.

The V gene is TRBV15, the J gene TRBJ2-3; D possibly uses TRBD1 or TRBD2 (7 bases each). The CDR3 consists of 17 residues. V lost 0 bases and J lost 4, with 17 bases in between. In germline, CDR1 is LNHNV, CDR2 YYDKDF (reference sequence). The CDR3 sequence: CATSREDWEGAADTQYF. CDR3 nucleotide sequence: TGTGCCACCAGCAGAGAAGATTGGGAGGGGGCGGCAGATACGCAGTATTTT.

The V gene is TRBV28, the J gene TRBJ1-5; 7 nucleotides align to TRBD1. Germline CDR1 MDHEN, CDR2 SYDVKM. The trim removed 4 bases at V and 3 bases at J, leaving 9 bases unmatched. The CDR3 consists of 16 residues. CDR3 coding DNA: TGTGCCAGCAGTTCATACAGGGGAGAAGACAATCAGCCCCAGCATTTT. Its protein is CASSSYRGEDNQPQHF.

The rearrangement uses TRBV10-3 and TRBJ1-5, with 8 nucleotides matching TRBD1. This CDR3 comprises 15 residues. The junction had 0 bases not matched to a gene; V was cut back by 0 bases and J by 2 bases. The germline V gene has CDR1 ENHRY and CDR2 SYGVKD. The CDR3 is CAISESRGRNQPQHF. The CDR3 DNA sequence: TGTGCCATCAGTGAGTCCAGGGGGCGCAATCAGCCCCAGCATTTT.

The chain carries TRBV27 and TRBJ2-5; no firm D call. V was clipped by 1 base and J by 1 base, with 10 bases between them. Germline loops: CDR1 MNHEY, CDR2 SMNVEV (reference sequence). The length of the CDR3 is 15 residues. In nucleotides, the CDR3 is TGTGCCAGCAGTTTATTTTCGGGTACCCAAGAGACCCAGTACTTC. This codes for CASSLFSGTQETQYF.

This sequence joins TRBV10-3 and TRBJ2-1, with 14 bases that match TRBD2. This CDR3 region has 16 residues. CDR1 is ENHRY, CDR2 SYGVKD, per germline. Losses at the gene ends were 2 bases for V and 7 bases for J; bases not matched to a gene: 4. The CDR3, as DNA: TGTGCCATCAGTGAGAGTAGGACTAGCGGGAGGAATGAGCAGTTCTTC. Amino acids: CAISESRTSGRNEQFF.